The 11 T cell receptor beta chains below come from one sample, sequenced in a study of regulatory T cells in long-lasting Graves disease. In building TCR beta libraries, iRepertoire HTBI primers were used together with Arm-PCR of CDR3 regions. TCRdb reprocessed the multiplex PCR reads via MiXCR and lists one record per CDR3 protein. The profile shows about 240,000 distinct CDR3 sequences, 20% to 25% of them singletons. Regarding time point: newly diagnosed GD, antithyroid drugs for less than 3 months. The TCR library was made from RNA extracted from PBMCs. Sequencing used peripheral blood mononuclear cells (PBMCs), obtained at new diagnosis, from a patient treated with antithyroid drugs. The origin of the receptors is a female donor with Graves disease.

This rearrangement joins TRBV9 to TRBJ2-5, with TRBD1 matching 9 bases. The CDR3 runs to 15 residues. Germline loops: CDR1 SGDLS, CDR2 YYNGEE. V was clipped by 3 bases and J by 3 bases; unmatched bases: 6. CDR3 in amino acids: CASSATGTGKETQYF. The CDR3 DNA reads TGTGCCAGCAGCGCCACCGGGACAGGGAAAGAGACCCAGTACTTC.

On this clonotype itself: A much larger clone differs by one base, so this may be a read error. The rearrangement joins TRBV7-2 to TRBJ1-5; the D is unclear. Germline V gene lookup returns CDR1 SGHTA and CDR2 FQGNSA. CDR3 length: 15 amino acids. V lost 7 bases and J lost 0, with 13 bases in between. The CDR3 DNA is TGTGCCAGCAACTTGATTCCAAATAGCAATCAGCCCCAGCATTTT. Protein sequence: CASNLIPNSNQPQHF.

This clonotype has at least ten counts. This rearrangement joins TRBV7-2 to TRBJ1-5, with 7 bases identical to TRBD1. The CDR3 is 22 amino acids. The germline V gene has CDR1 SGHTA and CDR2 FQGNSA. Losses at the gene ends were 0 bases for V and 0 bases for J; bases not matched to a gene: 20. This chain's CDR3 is CASSLAGGDLVVWTDSNQPQHF. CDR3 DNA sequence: TGTGCCAGCAGCTTAGCAGGGGGCGACCTCGTAGTTTGGACCGATAGCAATCAGCCCCAGCATTTT.

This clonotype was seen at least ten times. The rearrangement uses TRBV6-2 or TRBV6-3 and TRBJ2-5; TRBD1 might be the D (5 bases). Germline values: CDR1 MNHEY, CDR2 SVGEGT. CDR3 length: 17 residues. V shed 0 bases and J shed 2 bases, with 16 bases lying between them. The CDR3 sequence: CASSYSGWGGRQETQYF. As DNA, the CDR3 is TGTGCCAGCAGTTACTCAGGCTGGGGCGGACGGCAAGAGACCCAGTACTTC.

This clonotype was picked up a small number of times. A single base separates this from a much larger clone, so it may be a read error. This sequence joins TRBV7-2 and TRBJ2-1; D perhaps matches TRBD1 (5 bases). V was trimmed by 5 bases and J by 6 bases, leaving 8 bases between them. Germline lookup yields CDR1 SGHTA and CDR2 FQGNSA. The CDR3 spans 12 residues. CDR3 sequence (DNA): TGTGCCAGCAGCCAAGGGGTCAATGAGCAGTTCTTC. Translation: CASSQGVNEQFF.

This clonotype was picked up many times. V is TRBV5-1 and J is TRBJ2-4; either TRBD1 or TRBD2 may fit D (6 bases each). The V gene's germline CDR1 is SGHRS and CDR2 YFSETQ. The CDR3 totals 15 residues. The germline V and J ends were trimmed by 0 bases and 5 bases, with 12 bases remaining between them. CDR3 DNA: TGCGCCAGCAGCTTGGGTCTGGGGGGCCAAAACATTCAGTACTTC. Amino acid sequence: CASSLGLGGQNIQYF.

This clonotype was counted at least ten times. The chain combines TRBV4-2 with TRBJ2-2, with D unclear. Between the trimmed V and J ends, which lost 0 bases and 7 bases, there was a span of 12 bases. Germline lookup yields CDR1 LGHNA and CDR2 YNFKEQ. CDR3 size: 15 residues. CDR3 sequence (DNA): TGTGCCAGCAGCCAAGATTGGCACCTCGACGGGGAGCTGTTTTTT. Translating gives CASSQDWHLDGELFF.

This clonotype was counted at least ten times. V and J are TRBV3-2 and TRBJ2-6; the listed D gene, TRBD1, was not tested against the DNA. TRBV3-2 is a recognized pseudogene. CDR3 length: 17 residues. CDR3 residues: CASSQPTGGTGANVLTF. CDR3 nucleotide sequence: TGTGCCAGCAGCCAGCCCACAGGGGGAACTGGGGCCAACGTCCTGACTTTC.

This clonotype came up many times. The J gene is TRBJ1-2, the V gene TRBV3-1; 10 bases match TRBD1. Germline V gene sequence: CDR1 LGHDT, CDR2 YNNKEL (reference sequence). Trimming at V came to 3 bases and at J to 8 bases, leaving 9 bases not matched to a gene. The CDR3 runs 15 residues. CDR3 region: CASSHTGTGVRGYTF. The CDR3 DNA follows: TGTGCCAGCAGCCACACAGGGACAGGGGTCCGGGGCTACACCTTC.

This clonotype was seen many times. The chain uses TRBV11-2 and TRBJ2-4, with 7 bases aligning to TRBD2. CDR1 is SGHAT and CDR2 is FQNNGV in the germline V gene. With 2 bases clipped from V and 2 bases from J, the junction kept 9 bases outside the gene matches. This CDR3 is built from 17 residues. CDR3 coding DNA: TGTGCCAGCAGCTTAAGGGGAGGGCGGGAGTCCAAAAACATTCAGTACTTC. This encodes CASSLRGGRESKNIQYF.

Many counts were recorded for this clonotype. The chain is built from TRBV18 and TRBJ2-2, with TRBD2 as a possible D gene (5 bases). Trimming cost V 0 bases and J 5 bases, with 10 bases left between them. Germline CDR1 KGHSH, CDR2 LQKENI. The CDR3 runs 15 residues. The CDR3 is CASSPPLRGTGELFF. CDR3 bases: TGTGCCAGCTCACCACCTTTACGCGGGACCGGGGAGCTGTTTTTT.